The rows below give T cell receptor beta chains drawn from one sample of a study of patients and donors after allogeneic stem cell transplantation. Each CDR3 protein gets one entry after TCRdb re-called the RT-PCR reads with MiXCR. In the table there are roughly 180,000 distinct CDR3 sequences, 40% to 45% of which are singletons. Sequenced: blood, either unsorted or a sorted T cell fraction (not recorded which). These TCRs come from a human donor who was either an allogeneic HSCT recipient or a stem cell or donor lymphocyte infusion donor (not recorded which). It is not recorded whose cells these are; they may come from a transplant donor. The CDR3 runs from the conserved cysteine through the conserved F or W. A D gene is named only where the DNA matches it firmly. A clone size is listed for some rows: how often the clone was seen (once, few, many), or a class if it is expanded.

D	V	J	size	DNA	CDR3
-	TRBV11-2	TRBJ2-1	-	TGTGCCAGCAGCTTAGACCGGGCCGGCAATGAGCAGTTCTTC	CASSLDRAGNEQFF
TRBD2	TRBV5-1	TRBJ2-7	-	TGCGCCAGCAGCTTGGAGGCGGGAGATTCCTACGAGCAGTACTTC	CASSLEAGDSYEQYF
-	TRBV25-1	TRBJ2-2	-	TGTGCCAGCAGTGGTAGCGGGAACACCGGGGAGCTGTTTTTT	CASSGSGNTGELFF
-	TRBV6-6	TRBJ1-1	-	TGTGCCAGCAGCCCCGTCGTAGGCACTGAAGCTTTCTTT	CASSPVVGTEAFF
TRBD1	TRBV7-9	TRBJ1-3	-	TGTGCCAGCAGCTTAGCCGGGACAGGTCCTGGAAACACCATATATTTT	CASSLAGTGPGNTIYF
-	TRBV9	TRBJ2-5	-	TGTGCCAGCAGCGTAAGAGGACAGCAAGAGACCCAGTACTTC	CASSVRGQQETQYF
-	TRBV4-2	TRBJ2-3	-	TGTGCCAGCAGCCTTACACTTAGAGATACGCAGTATTTT	CASSLTLRDTQYF
TRBD2	TRBV2	TRBJ2-1	few	TGTGCCAGCATGGTTGGTCTAGCGGATTACAATGAGCAGTTCTTC	CASMVGLADYNEQFF
TRBD2	TRBV12-3/TRBV12-4	TRBJ2-1	-	TGTGCCAGCAGTCCTAACCCCGGGACTAGCAGGTATAATGAGCAGTTCTTC	CASSPNPGTSRYNEQFF
-	TRBV9	TRBJ1-4	-	TGTGCCAGCAGCGTAGGTCCCGGCGGACCAAATGAAAAACTGTTTTTT	CASSVGPGGPNEKLFF
TRBD1	TRBV12-3/TRBV12-4	TRBJ1-2	few	TGTGCCAGCAGTTTGGGGACAGCTCACCCCTATGGCTACACCTTC	CASSLGTAHPYGYTF
TRBD1	TRBV29-1	TRBJ1-1	-	TGCAGCGTTGGACAGGGGCAGAACACTGAAGCTTTCTTT	CSVGQGQNTEAFF
-	TRBV2	TRBJ2-6	-	TGTGCCAGAGCCAGACTCTCTGGGGCCAACGTCCTGACTTTC	CARARLSGANVLTF
-	TRBV18	TRBJ2-1	-	TGTGCCAGCTCACCGCCGGCCGCGTACAATGAGCAGTTCTTC	CASSPPAAYNEQFF
-	TRBV5-5	TRBJ2-7	once	TGTGCCAGCAGCTTGGGAGCCTACTCCTACGAGCAGTACTTC	CASSLGAYSYEQYF
TRBD1	TRBV3-1	TRBJ1-4	few	TGTGCCAGCAGCCTTGAGGGACAGGGGTATAATGAAAAACTGTTTTTT	CASSLEGQGYNEKLFF
-	TRBV30	TRBJ1-1	few	TGTGCCTGGGTAATGAACACTGAAGCTTTCTTT	CAWVMNTEAFF
TRBD1	TRBV6-6	TRBJ1-1	few	TGTGCCAGCAGTTACCAGGGGGCGAACACTGAAGCTTTCTTT	CASSYQGANTEAFF
-	TRBV7-2	TRBJ1-5	-	TGTGCCAGCAGCTTCCTTTACAGCAATCAGCCCCAGCATTTT	CASSFLYSNQPQHF